The following is a TCR beta chain sequence with its context. Its antigen is still unknown. These data originate in a study of shared clonotypes between healthy human individuals. Findings and caveats of the study: When naive CD4 clonotypes were compared across a handful of donors, about 5% were shared. Non-shared clonotypes were found to have lower generation probabilities than the clonotypes that were shared by all four of the sorted-subset donors.

Donors comprised healthy HIV-negative adults lacking recent acute infections or vaccinations. CDR1 is SGHRS, CDR2 YFSETQ, per germline. The CDR3 sequence is 15 residues long. With 0 bases clipped from V and 6 bases from J, the junction kept 6 bases outside the gene matches. Here immunoSEQ multiplex PCR was the method, and the copy in TCRdb shows in-frame clones only, minus some. Of approximately 980,000 clones detected, 60% to 85% appear once; the ten largest clones hold over 1.3%. The TCR comes from a man younger than 30 in good health. The sequencing sample was made of memory CD4+ T cells sorted from blood. Noted subset: CD45RA-negative fraction. This chain uses TRBV5-1 with TRBJ2-1; 7 positions match TRBD1. CDR3 sequence (DNA): TGCGCCAGCAGCTTGGGCCTGACAGGGCCCAATGAGCAGTTCTTC. It encodes CASSLGLTGPNEQFF.